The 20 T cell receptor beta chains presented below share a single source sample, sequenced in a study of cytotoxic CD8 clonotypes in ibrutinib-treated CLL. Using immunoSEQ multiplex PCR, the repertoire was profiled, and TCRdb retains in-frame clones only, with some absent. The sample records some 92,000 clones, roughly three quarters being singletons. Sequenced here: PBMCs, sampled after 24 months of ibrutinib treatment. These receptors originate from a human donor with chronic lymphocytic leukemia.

The CDR3 DNA is TGCAGCGTTGAACGCCAGCGGGAGGGCCTGGAGACCCAGTACTTC. This sequence encodes CSVERQREGLETQYF. The chain employs TRBV29-1 and TRBJ2-5, with 10 bases fitting TRBD2. V was clipped by 2 bases and J by 5 bases; unmatched bases: 8. The CDR3 runs to 15 residues. The germline gives CDR1 SQVTM, CDR2 ANQGSEA. The whole variable domain, remainder taken from reference TRBV29-1 and TRBJ2-5, is SAVISQKPSRDICQRGTSLTIQCQVDSQVTMMFWYRQQPGQSLTLIATANQGSEATYESGFVIDKFPISRPNLTFSTLTVSNMSPEDSSIYLCSVERQREGLETQYFGPGTRLLVL.

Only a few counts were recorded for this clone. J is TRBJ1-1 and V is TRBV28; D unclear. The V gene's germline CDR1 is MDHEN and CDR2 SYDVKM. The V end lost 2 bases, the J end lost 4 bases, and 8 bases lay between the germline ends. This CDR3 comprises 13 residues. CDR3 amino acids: CASSLGSGTEAFF. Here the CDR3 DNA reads TGTGCCAGCAGTTTAGGGAGTGGCACTGAAGCTTTCTTT.

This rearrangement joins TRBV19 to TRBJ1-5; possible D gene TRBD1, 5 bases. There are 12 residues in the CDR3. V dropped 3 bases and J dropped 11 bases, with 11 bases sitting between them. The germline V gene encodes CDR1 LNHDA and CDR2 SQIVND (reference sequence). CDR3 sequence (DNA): TGTGCCAGTAGTATCCGGGTGGGGGCCCAGCATTTT. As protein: CASSIRVGAQHF.

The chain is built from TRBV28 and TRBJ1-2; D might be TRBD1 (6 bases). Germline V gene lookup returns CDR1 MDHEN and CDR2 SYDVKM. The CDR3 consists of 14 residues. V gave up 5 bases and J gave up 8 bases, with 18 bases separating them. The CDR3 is CASSNRGGRLGYTF. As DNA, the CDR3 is TGTGCCAGCAGTAACAGAGGGGGGAGGCTGGGCTACACCTTC.

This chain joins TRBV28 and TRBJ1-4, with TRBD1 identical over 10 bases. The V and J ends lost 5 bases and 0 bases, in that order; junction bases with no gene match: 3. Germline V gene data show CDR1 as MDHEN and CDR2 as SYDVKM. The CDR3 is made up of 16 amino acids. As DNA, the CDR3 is TGTGCCAGCAGTCATGGACAGGGGGCAACTAATGAAAAACTGTTTTTT. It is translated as CASSHGQGATNEKLFF.

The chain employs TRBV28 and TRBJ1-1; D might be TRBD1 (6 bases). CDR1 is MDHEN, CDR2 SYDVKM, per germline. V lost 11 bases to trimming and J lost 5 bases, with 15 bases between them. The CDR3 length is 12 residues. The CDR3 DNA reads TGTGCCTCTTTCCAGGGGCTGACTGAAGCTTTCTTT. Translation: CASFQGLTEAFF. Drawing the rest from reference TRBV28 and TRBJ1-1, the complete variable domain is DVKVTQSSRYLVKRTGEKVFLECVQDMDHENMFWYRQDPGLGLRLIYFSYDVKMKEKGDIPEGYSVSREKKERFSLILESASTNQTSMYLCASFQGLTEAFFGQGTRLTVV.

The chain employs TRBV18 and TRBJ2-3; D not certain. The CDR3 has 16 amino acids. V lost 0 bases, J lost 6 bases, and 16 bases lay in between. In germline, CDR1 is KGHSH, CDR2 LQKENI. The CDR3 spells CASSPPASGTWDTQYF. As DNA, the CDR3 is TGTGCCAGCTCACCACCGGCCAGTGGAACTTGGGATACGCAGTATTTT.

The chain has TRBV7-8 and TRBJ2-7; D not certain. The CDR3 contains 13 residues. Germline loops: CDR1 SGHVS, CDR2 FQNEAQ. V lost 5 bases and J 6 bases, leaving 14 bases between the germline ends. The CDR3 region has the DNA TGTGCCAGCAGCATTTTACTGGGCTTCGAGCAGTACTTC. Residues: CASSILLGFEQYF.

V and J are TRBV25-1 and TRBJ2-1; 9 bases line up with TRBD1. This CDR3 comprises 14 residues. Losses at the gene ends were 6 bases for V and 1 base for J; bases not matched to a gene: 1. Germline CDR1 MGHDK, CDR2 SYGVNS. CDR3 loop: CASRTGGSYNEQFF. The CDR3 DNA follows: TGTGCCAGCAGGACAGGGGGATCCTACAATGAGCAGTTCTTC.

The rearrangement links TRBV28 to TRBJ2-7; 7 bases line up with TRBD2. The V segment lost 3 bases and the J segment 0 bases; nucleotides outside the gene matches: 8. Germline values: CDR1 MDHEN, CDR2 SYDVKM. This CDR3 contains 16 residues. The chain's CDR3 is CASSFGLAVLSYEQYF. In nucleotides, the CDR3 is TGTGCCAGCAGTTTTGGGCTAGCGGTACTCTCCTACGAGCAGTACTTC.

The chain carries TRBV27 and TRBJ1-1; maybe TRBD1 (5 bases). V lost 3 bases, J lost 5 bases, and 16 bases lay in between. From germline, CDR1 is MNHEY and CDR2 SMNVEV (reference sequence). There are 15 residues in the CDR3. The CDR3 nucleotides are TGTGCCAGCAGTTTCACCGGCCGACGGGGGACTGAAGCTTTCTTT. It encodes CASSFTGRRGTEAFF.

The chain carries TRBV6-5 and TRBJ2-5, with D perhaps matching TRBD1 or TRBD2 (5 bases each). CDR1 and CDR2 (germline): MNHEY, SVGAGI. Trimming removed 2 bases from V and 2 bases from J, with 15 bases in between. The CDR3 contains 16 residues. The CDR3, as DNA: TGTGCCAGCAGTTACGGGACCACAGGAACACAAGAGACCCAGTACTTC. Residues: CASSYGTTGTQETQYF.

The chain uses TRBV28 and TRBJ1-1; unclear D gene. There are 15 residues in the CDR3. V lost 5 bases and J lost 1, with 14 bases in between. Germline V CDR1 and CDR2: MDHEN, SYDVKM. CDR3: CASSPPRTGNTEAFF. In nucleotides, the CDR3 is TGTGCCAGCAGTCCCCCAAGGACTGGGAACACTGAAGCTTTCTTT.

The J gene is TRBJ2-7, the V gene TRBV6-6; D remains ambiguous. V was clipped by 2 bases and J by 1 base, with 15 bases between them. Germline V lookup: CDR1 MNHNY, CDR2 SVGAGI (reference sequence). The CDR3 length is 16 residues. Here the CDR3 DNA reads TGTGCCAGCAGTTACGGGAACTTAGCACTATCCTACGAGCAGTACTTC. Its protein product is CASSYGNLALSYEQYF.

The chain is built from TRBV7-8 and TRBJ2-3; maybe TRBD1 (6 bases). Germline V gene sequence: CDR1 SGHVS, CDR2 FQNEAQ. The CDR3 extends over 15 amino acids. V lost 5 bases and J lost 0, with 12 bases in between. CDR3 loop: CASSLYRASTDTQYF. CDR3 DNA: TGTGCCAGCAGCCTGTACAGGGCAAGCACAGATACGCAGTATTTT.

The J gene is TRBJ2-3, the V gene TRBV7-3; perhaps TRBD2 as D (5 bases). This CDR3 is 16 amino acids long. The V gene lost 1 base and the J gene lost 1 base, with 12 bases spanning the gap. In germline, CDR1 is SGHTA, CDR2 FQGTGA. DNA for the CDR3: TGTGCCAGCAGCTTAAGAGCGCGGGCCGGCACAGATACGCAGTATTTT. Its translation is CASSLRARAGTDTQYF.

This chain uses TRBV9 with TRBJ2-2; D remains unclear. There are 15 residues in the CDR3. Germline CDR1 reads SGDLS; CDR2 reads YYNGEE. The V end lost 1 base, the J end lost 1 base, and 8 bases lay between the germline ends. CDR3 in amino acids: CASSVSPMNTGELFF. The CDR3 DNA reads TGTGCCAGCAGCGTATCACCGATGAACACCGGGGAGCTGTTTTTT.

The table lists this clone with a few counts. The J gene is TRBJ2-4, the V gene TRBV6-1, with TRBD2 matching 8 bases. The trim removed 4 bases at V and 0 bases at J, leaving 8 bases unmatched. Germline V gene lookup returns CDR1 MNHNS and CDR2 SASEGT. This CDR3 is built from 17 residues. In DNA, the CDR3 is TGTGCCAGCAGTGTCCCGGGGCGGGGGGTAGCCAAAAACATTCAGTACTTC. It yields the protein CASSVPGRGVAKNIQYF.

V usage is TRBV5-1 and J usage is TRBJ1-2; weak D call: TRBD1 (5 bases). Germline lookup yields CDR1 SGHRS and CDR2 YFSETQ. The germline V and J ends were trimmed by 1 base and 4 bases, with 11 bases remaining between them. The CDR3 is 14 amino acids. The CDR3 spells CASSLWGRTYGYTF. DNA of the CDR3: TGCGCCAGCAGCTTGTGGGGACGCACCTATGGCTACACCTTC.

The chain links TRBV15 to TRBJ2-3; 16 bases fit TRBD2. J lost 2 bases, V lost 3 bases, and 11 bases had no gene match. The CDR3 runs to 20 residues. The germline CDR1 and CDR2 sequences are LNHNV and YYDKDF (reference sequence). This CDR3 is CATSSPGGLAGGRATDTQYF. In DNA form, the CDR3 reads TGTGCCACCAGCAGCCCTGGGGGACTAGCGGGGGGGCGGGCCACAGATACGCAGTATTTT.